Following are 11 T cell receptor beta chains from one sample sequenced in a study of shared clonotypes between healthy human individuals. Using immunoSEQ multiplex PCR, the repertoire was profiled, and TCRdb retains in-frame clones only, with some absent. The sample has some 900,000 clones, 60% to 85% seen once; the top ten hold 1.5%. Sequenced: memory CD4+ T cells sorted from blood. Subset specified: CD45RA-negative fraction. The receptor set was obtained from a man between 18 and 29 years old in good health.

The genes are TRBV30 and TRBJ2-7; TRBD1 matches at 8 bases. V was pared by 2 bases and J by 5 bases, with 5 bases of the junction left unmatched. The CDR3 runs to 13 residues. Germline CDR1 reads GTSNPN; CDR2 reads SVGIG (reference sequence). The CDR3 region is CAWSPDRVHEQYF. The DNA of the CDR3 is TGTGCCTGGAGTCCGGACAGGGTACACGAGCAGTACTTC.

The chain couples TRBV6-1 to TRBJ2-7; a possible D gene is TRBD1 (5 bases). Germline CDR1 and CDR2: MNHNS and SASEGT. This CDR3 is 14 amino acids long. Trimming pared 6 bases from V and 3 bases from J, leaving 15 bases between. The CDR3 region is CASSQAGSDYEQYF. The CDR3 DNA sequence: TGTGCCAGCAGCCAGGCAGGGTCCGACTACGAGCAGTACTTC.

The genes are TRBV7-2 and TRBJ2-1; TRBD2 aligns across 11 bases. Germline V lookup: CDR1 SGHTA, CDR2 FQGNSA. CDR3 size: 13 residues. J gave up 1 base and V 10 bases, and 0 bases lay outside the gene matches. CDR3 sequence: CATSGRSYNEQFF. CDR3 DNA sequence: TGTGCCACTAGCGGGAGGTCCTACAATGAGCAGTTCTTC. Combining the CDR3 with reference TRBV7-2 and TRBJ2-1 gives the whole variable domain GAGVSQSPSNKVTEKGKDVELRCDPISGHTALYWYRQSLGQGLEFLIYFQGNSAPDKSGLPSDRFSAERTGGSVSTLTIQRTQQEDSAVYLCATSGRSYNEQFFGPGTRLTVL.

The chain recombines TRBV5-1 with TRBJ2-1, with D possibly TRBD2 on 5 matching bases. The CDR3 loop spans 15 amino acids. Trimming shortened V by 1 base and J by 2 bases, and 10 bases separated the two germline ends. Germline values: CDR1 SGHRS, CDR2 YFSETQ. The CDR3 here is CASSLQSSTYNEQFF. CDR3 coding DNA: TGCGCCAGCAGCTTGCAGTCTAGCACCTACAATGAGCAGTTCTTC.

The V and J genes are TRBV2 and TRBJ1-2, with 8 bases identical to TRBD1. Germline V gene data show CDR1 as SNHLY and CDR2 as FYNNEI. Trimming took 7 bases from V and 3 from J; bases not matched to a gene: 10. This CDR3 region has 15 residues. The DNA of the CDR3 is TGTGCCAGCATCCAGGTCCCAGGGGGCTACTATGGCTACACCTTC. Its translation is CASIQVPGGYYGYTF.

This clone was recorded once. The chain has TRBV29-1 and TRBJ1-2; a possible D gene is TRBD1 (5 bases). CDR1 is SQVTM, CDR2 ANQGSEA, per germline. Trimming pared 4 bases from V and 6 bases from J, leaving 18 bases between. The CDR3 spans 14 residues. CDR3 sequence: CSVGRGLSRDGYTF. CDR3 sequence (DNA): TGCAGCGTTGGCCGGGGCTTATCTAGGGATGGCTACACCTTC.

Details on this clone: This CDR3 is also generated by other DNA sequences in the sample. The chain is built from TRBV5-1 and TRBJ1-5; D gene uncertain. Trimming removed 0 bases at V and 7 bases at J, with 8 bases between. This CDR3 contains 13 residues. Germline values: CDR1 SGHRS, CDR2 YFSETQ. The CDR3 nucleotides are TGCGCCAGCAGCTTGGGAGGAGGACAGCCCCAGCATTTT. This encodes CASSLGGGQPQHF. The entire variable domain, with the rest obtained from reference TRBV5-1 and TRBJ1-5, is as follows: KAGVTQTPRYLIKTRGQQVTLSCSPISGHRSVSWYQQTPGQGLQFLFEYFSETQRNKGNFPGRFSGRQFSNSRSEMNVSTLELGDSALYLCASSLGGGQPQHFGDGTRLSIL.

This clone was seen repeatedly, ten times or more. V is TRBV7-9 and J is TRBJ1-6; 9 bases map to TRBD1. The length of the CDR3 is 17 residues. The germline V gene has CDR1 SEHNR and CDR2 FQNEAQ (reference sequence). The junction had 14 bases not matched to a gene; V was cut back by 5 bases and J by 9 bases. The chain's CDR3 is CASSVPGQGLLSSPLHF. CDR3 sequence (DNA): TGTGCCAGCAGCGTACCGGGACAGGGATTATTGAGTTCACCCCTCCACTTT.

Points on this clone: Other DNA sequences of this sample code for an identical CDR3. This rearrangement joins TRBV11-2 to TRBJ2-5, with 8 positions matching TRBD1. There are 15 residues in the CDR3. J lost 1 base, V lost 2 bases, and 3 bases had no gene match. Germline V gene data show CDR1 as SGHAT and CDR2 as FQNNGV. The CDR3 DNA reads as TGTGCCAGCAGCTTACAGGGGGCTCTCCAAGAGACCCAGTACTTC. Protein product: CASSLQGALQETQYF.

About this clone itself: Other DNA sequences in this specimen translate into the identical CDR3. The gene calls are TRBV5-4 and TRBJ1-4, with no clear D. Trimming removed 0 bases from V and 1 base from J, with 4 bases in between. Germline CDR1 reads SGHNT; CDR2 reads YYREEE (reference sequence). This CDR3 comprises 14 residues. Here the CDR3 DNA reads TGTGCCAGCAGCTTGGAAGGAACTAATGAAAAACTGTTTTTT. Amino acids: CASSLEGTNEKLFF.

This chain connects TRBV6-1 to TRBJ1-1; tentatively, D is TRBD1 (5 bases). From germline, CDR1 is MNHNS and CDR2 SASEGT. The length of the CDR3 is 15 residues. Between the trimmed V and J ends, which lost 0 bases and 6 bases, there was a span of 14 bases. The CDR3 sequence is CASSEAGGGVSEAFF. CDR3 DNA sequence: TGTGCCAGCAGTGAAGCGGGGGGAGGGGTTTCTGAAGCTTTCTTT.